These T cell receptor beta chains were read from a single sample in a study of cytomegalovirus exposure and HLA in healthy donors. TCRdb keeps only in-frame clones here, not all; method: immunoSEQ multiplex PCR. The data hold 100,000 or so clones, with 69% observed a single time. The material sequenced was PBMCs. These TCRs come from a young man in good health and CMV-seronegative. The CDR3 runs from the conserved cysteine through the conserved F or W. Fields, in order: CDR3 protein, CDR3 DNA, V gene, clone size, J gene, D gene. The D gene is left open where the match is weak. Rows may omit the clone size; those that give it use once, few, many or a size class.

CDR3 protein: CASSPTLTLGATEAFF
CDR3 DNA: TGTGCCAGCTCACCCACCCTCACTCTTGGGGCCACTGAAGCTTTCTTT
V gene: TRBV18
clone size: NA
J gene: TRBJ1-1
D gene: NA

CDR3 protein: CASSSWTSLETQYF
CDR3 DNA: TGTGCCAGCAGCTCATGGACTAGCTTAGAGACCCAGTACTTC
V gene: TRBV5-4
clone size: NA
J gene: TRBJ2-5
D gene: TRBD2

CDR3 protein: CASRGQENTEAFF
CDR3 DNA: TGTGCCAGCAGGGGACAGGAGAACACTGAAGCTTTCTTT
V gene: TRBV6-1
clone size: NA
J gene: TRBJ1-1
D gene: TRBD1

CDR3 protein: CASSFQGAGLRQPQHF
CDR3 DNA: TGTGCCAGCAGTTTTCAGGGGGCCGGGCTCAGGCAGCCCCAGCATTTT
V gene: TRBV28
clone size: NA
J gene: TRBJ1-5
D gene: TRBD1

CDR3 protein: CASSDPPFQEADTQYF
CDR3 DNA: TGTGCCAGCAGTGACCCTCCCTTCCAGGAGGCAGATACGCAGTATTTT
V gene: TRBV2
clone size: NA
J gene: TRBJ2-3
D gene: NA

CDR3 protein: CASSHSIRSRDREFKSTDTQYF
CDR3 DNA: TGCGCCAGCAGTCATTCTATACGCTCCCGGGACAGGGAGTTCAAAAGCACAGATACGCAGTATTTT
V gene: TRBV23-1
clone size: NA
J gene: TRBJ2-3
D gene: TRBD1

CDR3 protein: CASIDGAVANYGYTF
CDR3 DNA: TGTGCCAGCATCGACGGAGCCGTAGCTAACTATGGCTACACCTTC
V gene: TRBV19
clone size: NA
J gene: TRBJ1-2
D gene: NA

CDR3 protein: CASSAGTTDTQYF
CDR3 DNA: TGTGCCAGCAGTGCTGGGACTACAGATACGCAGTATTTT
V gene: TRBV2
clone size: NA
J gene: TRBJ2-3
D gene: NA

CDR3 protein: CASSPRGRGTYEQYF
CDR3 DNA: TGTGCCAGCTCACCACGTGGGAGAGGTACCTACGAGCAGTACTTC
V gene: TRBV18
clone size: NA
J gene: TRBJ2-7
D gene: NA

CDR3 protein: CASSLGGQANEKLFF
CDR3 DNA: TGTGCCAGCAGCTTAGGGGGACAGGCGAATGAAAAACTGTTTTTT
V gene: TRBV7-9
clone size: few
J gene: TRBJ1-4
D gene: TRBD1

CDR3 protein: CASSTRQFNTEAFF
CDR3 DNA: TGTGCCAGTAGTACCCGACAGTTTAACACTGAAGCTTTCTTT
V gene: TRBV19
clone size: NA
J gene: TRBJ1-1
D gene: NA

CDR3 protein: CASSVDAGNQPQHF
CDR3 DNA: TGTGCCAGCAGCGTAGATGCAGGGAATCAGCCCCAGCATTTT
V gene: TRBV9
clone size: NA
J gene: TRBJ1-5
D gene: NA

CDR3 protein: CASRKGAGSRTYEQYF
CDR3 DNA: TGTGCCAGCAGGAAAGGGGCGGGGTCCCGCACCTACGAGCAGTACTTC
V gene: TRBV7-8
clone size: NA
J gene: TRBJ2-7
D gene: NA

CDR3 protein: CASSPATGRSTEAFF
CDR3 DNA: TGCGCCAGCAGCCCGGCGACAGGGAGAAGTACTGAAGCTTTCTTT
V gene: TRBV5-1
clone size: NA
J gene: TRBJ1-1
D gene: TRBD1

CDR3 protein: CASSPGTGGTQPQHF
CDR3 DNA: TGTGCCAGCAGCCCTGGGACAGGGGGAACTCAGCCCCAGCATTTT
V gene: TRBV27
clone size: NA
J gene: TRBJ1-5
D gene: TRBD1

CDR3 protein: CASAVGQGYGYTF
CDR3 DNA: TGTGCCAGCGCAGTGGGCCAGGGCTATGGCTACACCTTC
V gene: TRBV27
clone size: NA
J gene: TRBJ1-2
D gene: NA

CDR3 protein: CASSSSGTGHSPLHF
CDR3 DNA: TGTGCCAGCAGCTCGTCCGGGACAGGGCATTCACCCCTCCACTTT
V gene: TRBV7-6
clone size: NA
J gene: TRBJ1-6
D gene: TRBD1

CDR3 protein: CASSSTGFSNYGYTF
CDR3 DNA: TGTGCCAGCAGCTCAACAGGGTTCTCTAACTATGGCTACACCTTC
V gene: TRBV7-2
clone size: NA
J gene: TRBJ1-2
D gene: NA

CDR3 protein: CASSSRRSTDTQYF
CDR3 DNA: TGTGCCAGCAGCTCTAGGAGGAGCACAGATACGCAGTATTTT
V gene: TRBV7-2
clone size: few
J gene: TRBJ2-3
D gene: NA

CDR3 protein: CASSPGLAVTDTQYF
CDR3 DNA: TGTGCCAGCAGCCCCGGACTAGCGGTCACAGATACGCAGTATTTT
V gene: TRBV9
clone size: NA
J gene: TRBJ2-3
D gene: TRBD2

CDR3 protein: CASSPTAYEQYF
CDR3 DNA: TGTGCCAGCAGCCCCACTGCCTACGAGCAGTACTTC
V gene: TRBV7-9
clone size: NA
J gene: TRBJ2-7
D gene: NA

CDR3 protein: CASSYSSWGGPVEQYF
CDR3 DNA: TGTGCCAGCAGTTACTCGTCTTGGGGGGGGCCGGTCGAGCAGTACTTC
V gene: TRBV6-5
clone size: NA
J gene: TRBJ2-7
D gene: NA